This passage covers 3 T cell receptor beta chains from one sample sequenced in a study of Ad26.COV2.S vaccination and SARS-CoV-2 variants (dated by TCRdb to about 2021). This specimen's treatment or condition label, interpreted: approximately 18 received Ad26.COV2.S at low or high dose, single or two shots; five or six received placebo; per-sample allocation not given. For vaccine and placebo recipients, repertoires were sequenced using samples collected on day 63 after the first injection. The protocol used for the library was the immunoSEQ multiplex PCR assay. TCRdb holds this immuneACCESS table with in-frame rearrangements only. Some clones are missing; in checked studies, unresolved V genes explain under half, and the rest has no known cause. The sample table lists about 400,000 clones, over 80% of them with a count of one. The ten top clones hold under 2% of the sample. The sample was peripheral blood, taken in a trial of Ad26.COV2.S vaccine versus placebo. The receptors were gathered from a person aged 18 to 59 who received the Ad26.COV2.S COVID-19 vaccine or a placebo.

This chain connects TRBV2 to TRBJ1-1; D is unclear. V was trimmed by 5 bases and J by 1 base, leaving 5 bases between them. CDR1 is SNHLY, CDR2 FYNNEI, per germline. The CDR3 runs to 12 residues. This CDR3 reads CASSRENTEAFF. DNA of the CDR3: TGTGCCAGCAGTAGAGAGAACACTGAAGCTTTCTTT.

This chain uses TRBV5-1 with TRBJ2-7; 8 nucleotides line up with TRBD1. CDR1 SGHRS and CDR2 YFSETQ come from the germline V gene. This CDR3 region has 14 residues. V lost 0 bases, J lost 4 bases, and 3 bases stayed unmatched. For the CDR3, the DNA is TGCGCCAGCAGCTTGGGGACAGGGATATACGAGCAGTACTTC. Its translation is CASSLGTGIYEQYF.

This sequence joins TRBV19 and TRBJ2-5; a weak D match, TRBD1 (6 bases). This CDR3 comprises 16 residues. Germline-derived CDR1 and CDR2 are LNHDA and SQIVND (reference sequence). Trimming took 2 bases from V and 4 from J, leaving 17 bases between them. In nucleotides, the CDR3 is TGTGCCAGTAGTATAACCCCCTTTGGGGGCGGAGAGACCCAGTACTTC. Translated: CASSITPFGGGETQYF.